The rows below give T cell receptor beta chains drawn from one sample of a study of cytomegalovirus exposure and HLA in healthy donors. TCRdb's copy holds only in-frame clones and misses some; the assay was immunoSEQ multiplex PCR. This table has roughly 280,000 clones, roughly 70% appearing once. The sequenced material came from PBMCs. All receptors come from a female donor in good health and CMV-seronegative. The conserved cysteine and the conserved F or W are not part of the CDR3 here.

v_call: TRBV15
cdr3_aa: ATSKGQEQLAKNIQY

v_call: TRBV27
cdr3_aa: ATKVRQTYNEQF

v_call: TRBV9
cdr3_aa: ASSFRTGNEQF

v_call: TRBV6-1
cdr3_aa: ASSEIFAGGVYEQY

v_call: TRBV5-1
cdr3_aa: ASSLGQGRTEAF

v_call: TRBV30
cdr3_aa: AWKSPRQSNQPQH

v_call: TRBV4-1
cdr3_aa: ASSQIDEQF

v_call: TRBV30
cdr3_aa: AWRQGTYEQY

v_call: TRBV5-6
cdr3_aa: ASSSTGFLTYEQY

v_call: TRBV28
cdr3_aa: ASTAGQGGPYNSPLH

v_call: TRBV9
cdr3_aa: ASSVATGYTDTQY

v_call: TRBV27
cdr3_aa: ASTQGNEQY

v_call: TRBV11-3
cdr3_aa: ASSLGTTSGLSIDTQY

v_call: TRBV7-9
cdr3_aa: ASSVDGGASYEQY

v_call: TRBV4-1
cdr3_aa: ASSHPGQLNTEAF

v_call: TRBV20-1
cdr3_aa: SYGGPDEQF

v_call: TRBV4-1
cdr3_aa: ASSLSKSGTNAGHNEQF

v_call: TRBV13
cdr3_aa: ASSHLFTSYEQY

v_call: TRBV29-1
cdr3_aa: SVEGSGAWNEQF

v_call: TRBV27
cdr3_aa: ASKLTGGVSTDTQY

v_call: TRBV6-6
cdr3_aa: ASSYTGDTQY

v_call: TRBV4-1
cdr3_aa: ASSLRTGPTNEKLF

v_call: TRBV10-2
cdr3_aa: ASSDSTRTYEQY

v_call: TRBV9
cdr3_aa: ASSAVVNEQF

v_call: TRBV11-3
cdr3_aa: ASSFLGVANYGYT

v_call: TRBV4-1
cdr3_aa: ASSPRDGSSYNEQF

v_call: TRBV6-5
cdr3_aa: ASSRGRASTGELF

v_call: TRBV5-4
cdr3_aa: ASSSSSYEQY